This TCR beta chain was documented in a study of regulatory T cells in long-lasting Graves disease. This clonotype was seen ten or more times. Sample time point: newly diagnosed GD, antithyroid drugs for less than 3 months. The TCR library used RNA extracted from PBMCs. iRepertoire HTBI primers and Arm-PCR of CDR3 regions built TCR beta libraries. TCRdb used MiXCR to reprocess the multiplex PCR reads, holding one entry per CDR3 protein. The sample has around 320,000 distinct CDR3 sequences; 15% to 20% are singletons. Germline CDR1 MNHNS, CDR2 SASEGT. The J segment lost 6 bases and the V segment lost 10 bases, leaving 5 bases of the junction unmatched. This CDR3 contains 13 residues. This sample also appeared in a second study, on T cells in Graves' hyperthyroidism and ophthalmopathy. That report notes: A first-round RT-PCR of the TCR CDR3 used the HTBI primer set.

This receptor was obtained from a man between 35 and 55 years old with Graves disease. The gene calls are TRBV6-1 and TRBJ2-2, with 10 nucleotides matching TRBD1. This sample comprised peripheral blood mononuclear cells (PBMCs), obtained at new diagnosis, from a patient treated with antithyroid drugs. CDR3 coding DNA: TGTGCCACCGGGGACAGGGGTGCCGGGGAGCTGTTTTTT. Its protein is CATGDRGAGELFF.